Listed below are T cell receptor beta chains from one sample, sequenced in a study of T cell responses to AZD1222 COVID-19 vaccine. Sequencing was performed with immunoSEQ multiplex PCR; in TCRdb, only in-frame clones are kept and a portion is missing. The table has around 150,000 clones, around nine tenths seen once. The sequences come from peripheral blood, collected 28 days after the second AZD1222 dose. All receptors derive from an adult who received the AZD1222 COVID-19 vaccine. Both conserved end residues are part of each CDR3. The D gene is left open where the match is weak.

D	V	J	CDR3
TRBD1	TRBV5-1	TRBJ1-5	CASSTGQGNQPQHF
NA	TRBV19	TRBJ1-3	CASSINGRGRGNTIYF
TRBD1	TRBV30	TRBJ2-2	CAWSVGGYTGELFF
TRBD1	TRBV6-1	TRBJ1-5	CASSEGGTGTGQPQHF
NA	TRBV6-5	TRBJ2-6	CASRPQGTGANVLTF
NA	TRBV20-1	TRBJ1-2	CSASPADPGYTF
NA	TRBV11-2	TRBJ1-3	CASSPRGFSGNTIYF
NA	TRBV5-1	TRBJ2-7	CASSLAYRASDEQYF
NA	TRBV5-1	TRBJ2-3	CASSLLRQEDTQYF
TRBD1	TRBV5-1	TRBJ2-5	CASSYDRGGETQYF
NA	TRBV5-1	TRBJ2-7	CASSLEGSDEQYF
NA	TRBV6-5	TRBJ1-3	CASSYDGAGNTIYF
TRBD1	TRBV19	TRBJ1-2	CASSYGTDANYGYTF
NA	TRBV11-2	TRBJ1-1	CASSAPIGRRGINTEAFF
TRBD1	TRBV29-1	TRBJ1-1	CSVGGGTAENTEAFF
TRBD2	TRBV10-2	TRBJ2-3	CASVEAGGGTDTQYF
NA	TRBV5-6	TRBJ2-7	CASSLGLVIDEQYF
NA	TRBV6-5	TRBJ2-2	CASSPGTENTGELFF
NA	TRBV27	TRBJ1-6	CASSPTQAPGNSPLHF
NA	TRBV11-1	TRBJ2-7	CASSLGGGPGYEQYF
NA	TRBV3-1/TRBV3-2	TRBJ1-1	CASSQGGITEAFF
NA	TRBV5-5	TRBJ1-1	CASSTLTGMNTEAFF
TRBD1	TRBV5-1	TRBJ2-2	CASSLSGGSAGELFF
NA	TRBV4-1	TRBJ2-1	CASSQDVQGWVGEQFF
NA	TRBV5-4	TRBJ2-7	CASSLVGRFEQYF